Listed here are 27 T cell receptor beta chains from one sample, sequenced in a study of T cells in Graves' hyperthyroidism and ophthalmopathy. Researchers amplified the TCR beta CDR3 regions from RNA transcripts. The HTBI primer set served for first-round RT-PCR of the TCR CDR3. TCRdb called the multiplex PCR reads again in MiXCR, with one record for every CDR3 protein. The repertoire holds fewer than 300,000 distinct CDR3 sequences, around 15% seen once, with 30% in the top ten. The sample comprised blood. These receptors were obtained from a woman aged 45-60 years with Graves' hyperthyroidism that later progressed to Graves' ophthalmopathy.

Ten or more counts support this clonotype. The genes are TRBV27 and TRBJ1-5; possible D gene TRBD1, 6 bases. V gave up 5 bases and J gave up 9 bases, with 14 bases separating them. The germline CDR1 and CDR2 sequences are MNHEY and SMNVEV (reference sequence). CDR3 length: 13 amino acids. CDR3 amino acids: CASSAQLRGPQHF. As DNA, the CDR3 is TGTGCCAGCAGTGCACAGCTCAGGGGGCCCCAGCATTTT.

This clonotype came up a few times. Being one base from a much bigger clone, this may be a read error. The chain is built from TRBV3-1 and TRBJ2-7; D unclear. V shed 4 bases and J shed 3 bases, with 7 bases lying between them. The CDR3 runs 12 residues. The germline CDR1 and CDR2 sequences are LGHDT and YNNKEL (reference sequence). The CDR3 region is CASSPGFYEQYF. DNA of the CDR3: TGTGCCAGCAGCCCAGGTTTCTACGAGCAGTACTTC.

The chain uses TRBV9 and TRBJ2-2; D is uncertain. The V end lost 2 bases, the J end lost 6 bases, and 5 bases lay between the germline ends. Per the germline V gene, CDR1 is SGDLS and CDR2 is YYNGEE. There are 12 residues in the CDR3. The CDR3: CASSVNPGELFF. The CDR3 bases are TGTGCCAGCAGCGTTAACCCCGGGGAGCTGTTTTTT.

This clonotype was observed many times. The V and J genes are TRBV28 and TRBJ2-7, with D hard to call. The CDR3 loop spans 14 amino acids. Looked up from germline, CDR1 is MDHEN and CDR2 is SYDVKM. V was pared by 6 bases and J by 0 bases, with 12 bases between. This chain's CDR3 is CASSLTAFSYEQYF. CDR3 nucleotide sequence: TGTGCCAGCAGCCTGACTGCGTTCTCCTACGAGCAGTACTTC. The full variable domain, in which reference TRBV28 and TRBJ2-7 provide the parts outside the CDR3, is DVKVTQSSRYLVKRTGEKVFLECVQDMDHENMFWYRQDPGLGLRLIYFSYDVKMKEKGDIPEGYSVSREKKERFSLILESASTNQTSMYLCASSLTAFSYEQYFGPGTRLTVT.

At least ten counts were recorded for this clonotype. The chain joins TRBV5-1 to TRBJ2-3; 13 bases are a match to TRBD2. The CDR3 contains 16 residues. Germline CDR1 SGHRS, CDR2 YFSETQ. Germline trimming cut 4 bases from V and 4 bases from J; bases unmatched to any gene: 6. CDR3 sequence reads: CASSQGGLAGSDTQYF. The CDR3 region has the DNA TGCGCCAGCAGCCAGGGGGGACTAGCGGGATCAGATACGCAGTATTTT. Supplemented by reference TRBV5-1 and TRBJ2-3, the full variable domain reads KAGVTQTPRYLIKTRGQQVTLSCSPISGHRSVSWYQQTPGQGLQFLFEYFSETQRNKGNFPGRFSGRQFSNSRSEMNVSTLELGDSALYLCASSQGGLAGSDTQYFGPGTRLTVL.

In this sample, this clonotype turned up many times. The chain carries TRBV20-1 and TRBJ2-7; 8 positions match TRBD2. Unmatched junction bases numbered 8, after V lost 1 base and J lost 3 bases. The CDR3 covers 15 residues. Germline assignment: CDR1 DFQATT and CDR2 SNEGSKA (reference sequence). Written as DNA, the CDR3 is TGCAGTGCTAGAGGGTATAGCGGGAACCGCTACGAGCAGTACTTC. Translated, it gives CSARGYSGNRYEQYF.

The chain combines TRBV7-2 with TRBJ2-4; D perhaps matches TRBD1 (6 bases). The V gene's germline CDR1 is SGHTA and CDR2 FQGNSA. This CDR3 spans 16 amino acids. Deletions cut 0 bases from V and 8 bases from J, with 17 bases between. This CDR3 is CASSLASRGTVYIQYF. The CDR3 coding sequence is TGTGCCAGCAGCTTAGCGTCCAGGGGTACAGTGTACATTCAGTACTTC. The entire variable domain, with the rest obtained from reference TRBV7-2 and TRBJ2-4, is as follows: GAGVSQSPSNKVTEKGKDVELRCDPISGHTALYWYRQSLGQGLEFLIYFQGNSAPDKSGLPSDRFSAERTGGSVSTLTIQRTQQEDSAVYLCASSLASRGTVYIQYFGAGTRLSVL.

The rearrangement joins TRBV28 to TRBJ2-7; TRBD2 matches at 11 bases. The ends lost 1 base at V and 3 bases at J; junction bases unmatched: 8. The CDR3 extends over 17 amino acids. Germline V gives CDR1 MDHEN, CDR2 SYDVKM. CDR3 loop: CASSLSPGLAAVYEQYF. The CDR3 DNA is TGTGCCAGCAGTTTATCCCCGGGACTAGCGGCCGTCTACGAGCAGTACTTC.

This clonotype was seen repeatedly, ten times or more. The genes are TRBV24-1 and TRBJ1-5; TRBD1 matches at 9 bases. V lost 7 bases, J lost 4 bases, and 7 bases stayed unmatched. Germline V CDR1 and CDR2: KGHDR, SFDVKD. This CDR3 comprises 15 residues. The CDR3 DNA reads as TGTGCCACCAGCCCCACAGGGGGCCGAAATCAGCCCCAGCATTTT. Encoded protein: CATSPTGGRNQPQHF.

In its sample, this clonotype was seen many times. The chain uses TRBV5-1 and TRBJ2-2; D gene uncertain. Germline CDR1 reads SGHRS; CDR2 reads YFSETQ. The ends were cut back, 2 bases at V and 2 bases at J, with 16 bases in the middle. This CDR3 is 17 amino acids long. DNA for the CDR3: TGCGCCAGCAGCTTACGTGGTCTGGAGTATAACACCGGGGAGCTGTTTTTT. This codes for CASSLRGLEYNTGELFF.

This clonotype was seen repeatedly, ten times or more. The V and J genes are TRBV12-3 or TRBV12-4 and TRBJ1-2; 9 bases align to TRBD1. The CDR3 has 13 amino acids. V lost 5 bases and J lost 6; bases outside the gene matches: 4. For the CDR3, the DNA is TGTGCCAGCAGTCCACAGGGGGCGGATGGCTACACCTTC. Its protein is CASSPQGADGYTF.

This chain links TRBV5-1 with TRBJ1-2; D not certain. The length of the CDR3 is 15 residues. Germline CDR1 and CDR2: SGHRS and YFSETQ. V lost 4 bases and J 0 bases, leaving 13 bases between the germline ends. The CDR3 loop reads CASSPSEGTNYGYTF. The CDR3 DNA reads TGCGCCAGCAGCCCCAGTGAAGGAACTAACTATGGCTACACCTTC.

There are many counts of this clonotype. This chain uses TRBV6-1 with TRBJ2-7; 7 positions agree with TRBD1. The CDR3 length is 14 residues. V trimming: 4 bases; J trimming: 3 bases; junction bases outside the gene matches: 6. The germline gives CDR1 MNHNS, CDR2 SASEGT. The CDR3 here is CASSGPRDSYEQYF. In nucleotides, the CDR3 is TGTGCCAGCAGTGGGCCCCGGGACAGCTACGAGCAGTACTTC.

Many counts were recorded for this clonotype. The chain recombines TRBV7-9 with TRBJ2-1, with TRBD2 matching 11 bases. The J segment lost 8 bases and the V segment lost 6 bases, leaving 9 bases of the junction unmatched. The CDR3 runs 15 residues. The V gene's germline CDR1 is SEHNR and CDR2 FQNEAQ (reference sequence). DNA of the CDR3: TGTGCCAGCAGAATACTAGCGGGAGTGTCCTATGAGCAGTTCTTC. As protein: CASRILAGVSYEQFF.

This clonotype was seen just once. This may arise from a read error, as a much more abundant clone is one base away. The CDR3 reads CASSQSTGASNEQFF. CDR3 nucleotide sequence: TGTGCCAGCAGCCAGAGTACGGGAGCCTCCAATGAGCAGTTCTTC. The V call is TRBV3-1, the J call TRBJ2-1, with D perhaps TRBD2 (6 bases). This CDR3 has 15 residues. V lost 3 bases and J 6 bases, leaving 15 bases between the germline ends. CDR1 and CDR2 from the germline V gene are LGHDT and YNNKEL (reference sequence).

The J gene is TRBJ2-7, the V gene TRBV20-1, with TRBD2 matching 9 bases. Unmatched junction bases numbered 11, after V lost 3 bases and J lost 2 bases. Looked up from germline, CDR1 is DFQATT and CDR2 is SNEGSKA (reference sequence). This CDR3 is 16 amino acids long. This CDR3 is CSARGTGGRDPYEQYF. The CDR3, as DNA: TGCAGTGCTAGGGGGACTGGCGGGAGGGATCCCTACGAGCAGTACTTC.

A word on this clonotype: This may stem from a read error, because a much larger clone lies one nucleotide away. The chain couples TRBV5-6 to TRBJ2-1; 10 bases match TRBD2. Germline CDR1 SGHDT, CDR2 YYEEEE. The CDR3 totals 16 residues. Here the CDR3 DNA reads TGTGCCAGAAGCTTCTCTTTAGCGGGAGGTTACAATGAGCAGTTCTTC. It translates to CARSFSLAGGYNEQFF.

This clonotype was counted many times. The chain has TRBV20-1 and TRBJ2-7, with 7 bases that match TRBD2. Unmatched junction bases numbered 7, after V lost 2 bases and J lost 9 bases. Germline CDR1 is DFQATT and CDR2 is SNEGSKA (reference sequence). This CDR3 comprises 12 residues. The CDR3: CSARSGTGGQYF. CDR3 coding DNA: TGCAGTGCTAGAAGCGGAACGGGGGGGCAGTACTTC.

There are a few counts of this clonotype. Since a much larger clone is just one base distant, this may be a read error. The V gene is TRBV3-1, the J gene TRBJ1-1, with 8 bases that match TRBD1. Germline V gives CDR1 LGHDT, CDR2 YNNKEL (reference sequence). This CDR3 comprises 13 residues. The CDR3 nucleotides are TGTGTCAGCAGCGGACGACAGGGGAGTGAAGCTTTCTTT. This sequence encodes CVSSGRQGSEAFF.

At least ten counts were recorded for this clonotype. The chain recombines TRBV2 with TRBJ1-2; a possible D gene is TRBD1 (6 bases). The CDR3 contains 13 residues. Germline V gene data show CDR1 as SNHLY and CDR2 as FYNNEI. V lost 7 bases and J lost 5, with 14 bases in between. The DNA for the CDR3 is TGTGCCAGCATGGACGACAGGAGTTATGGCTACACCTTC. Protein: CASMDDRSYGYTF. Supplemented by reference TRBV2 and TRBJ1-2, the full variable domain reads EPEVTQTPSHQVTQMGQEVILRCVPISNHLYFYWYRQILGQKVEFLVSFYNNEISEKSEIFDDQFSVERPDGSNFTLKIRSTKLEDSAMYFCASMDDRSYGYTFGSGTRLTVV.

This clonotype was seen repeatedly, ten times or more. The chain combines TRBV27 with TRBJ2-2; D remains unclear. V was shortened by 3 bases and J by 2 bases, with 13 bases between the two germline ends. The CDR3 consists of 16 residues. Germline V gives CDR1 MNHEY, CDR2 SMNVEV (reference sequence). The CDR3 reads CASSLAGPPNTGELFF. CDR3 sequence (DNA): TGTGCCAGCAGTTTGGCTGGGCCGCCTAACACCGGGGAGCTGTTTTTT.

This rearrangement joins TRBV6-5 to TRBJ2-5; D unresolved. Trimming left V 0 bases short and J 2 bases short, with 4 bases between. The V gene's germline CDR1 is MNHEY and CDR2 SVGAGI. The CDR3 has 13 amino acids. CDR3 loop: CASSYSDQETQYF. DNA for the CDR3: TGTGCCAGCAGTTACTCGGATCAAGAGACCCAGTACTTC.

This clonotype has ten or more counts. The CDR3 coding sequence is TGTGCCAGCAGTTTTAGCCTTGAGGGGACGGGCGAGCAGTACTTC. Residues: CASSFSLEGTGEQYF. This chain connects TRBV27 to TRBJ2-7, with D possibly called TRBD1 or TRBD2 (5 bases each). The CDR3 covers 15 residues. V dropped 3 bases and J dropped 6 bases, with 18 bases sitting between them. Germline V lookup: CDR1 MNHEY, CDR2 SMNVEV (reference sequence).

This clonotype was counted once. This sequence may be a read error, since a much larger clone differs from it by one base. The V call is TRBV27, the J call TRBJ1-1; TRBD1 agrees at 7 bases. This CDR3 comprises 15 residues. The germline CDR1 and CDR2 sequences are MNHEY and SMNVEV (reference sequence). The CDR3 nucleotides are TGTGCCAGCGGTTTATCCAGGGGGGAGAGCACTGAAGCTTTCTTT. Translating it yields CASGLSRGESTEAFF.

This clonotype has ten or more counts. The V and J genes are TRBV5-1 and TRBJ1-2; TRBD1 matches at 7 bases. Germline V gene lookup returns CDR1 SGHRS and CDR2 YFSETQ. V lost 4 bases, J lost 7 bases, and 13 bases stayed unmatched. The CDR3 contains 15 residues. CDR3 protein: CASSLSPGTEIGYTF. DNA of the CDR3: TGCGCCAGCAGCCTCAGCCCCGGGACAGAAATTGGCTACACCTTC.

This clonotype came up many times. V and J are TRBV20-1 and TRBJ2-2, with D uncertain. The germline V and J ends were trimmed by 3 bases and 4 bases, with 18 bases remaining between them. Germline CDR1 is DFQATT and CDR2 is SNEGSKA (reference sequence). The CDR3 runs 16 residues. CDR3 in DNA: TGCAGTGCTAGCGGTCCGGCCGTGAGTGGCACCGGGGAGCTGTTTTTT. Its translation: CSASGPAVSGTGELFF.

This clonotype was found many times. The chain carries TRBV20-1 and TRBJ1-6; no reliable D call. With 6 bases removed from V and 8 bases from J, the gap between germline ends came to 14 bases. From germline, CDR1 is DFQATT and CDR2 SNEGSKA (reference sequence). The CDR3 totals 13 residues. This CDR3 reads CSAKGIEDSPLHF. CDR3 nucleotide sequence: TGCAGTGCAAAAGGGATCGAGGATTCACCCCTCCACTTT.